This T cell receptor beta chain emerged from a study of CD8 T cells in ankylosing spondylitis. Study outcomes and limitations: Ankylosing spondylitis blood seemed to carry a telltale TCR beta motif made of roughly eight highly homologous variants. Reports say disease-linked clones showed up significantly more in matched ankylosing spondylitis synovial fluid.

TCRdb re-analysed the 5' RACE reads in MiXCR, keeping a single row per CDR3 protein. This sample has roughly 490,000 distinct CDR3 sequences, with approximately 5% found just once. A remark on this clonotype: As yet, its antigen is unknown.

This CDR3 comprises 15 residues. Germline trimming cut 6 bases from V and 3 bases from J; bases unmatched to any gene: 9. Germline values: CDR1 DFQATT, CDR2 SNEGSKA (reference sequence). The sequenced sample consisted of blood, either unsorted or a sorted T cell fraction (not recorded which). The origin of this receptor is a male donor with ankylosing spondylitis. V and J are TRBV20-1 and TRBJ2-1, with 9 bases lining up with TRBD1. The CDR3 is CSAHSGTGNYNEQFF. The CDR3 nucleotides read TGCAGTGCCCACTCCGGGACAGGGAACTACAATGAGCAGTTCTTC.